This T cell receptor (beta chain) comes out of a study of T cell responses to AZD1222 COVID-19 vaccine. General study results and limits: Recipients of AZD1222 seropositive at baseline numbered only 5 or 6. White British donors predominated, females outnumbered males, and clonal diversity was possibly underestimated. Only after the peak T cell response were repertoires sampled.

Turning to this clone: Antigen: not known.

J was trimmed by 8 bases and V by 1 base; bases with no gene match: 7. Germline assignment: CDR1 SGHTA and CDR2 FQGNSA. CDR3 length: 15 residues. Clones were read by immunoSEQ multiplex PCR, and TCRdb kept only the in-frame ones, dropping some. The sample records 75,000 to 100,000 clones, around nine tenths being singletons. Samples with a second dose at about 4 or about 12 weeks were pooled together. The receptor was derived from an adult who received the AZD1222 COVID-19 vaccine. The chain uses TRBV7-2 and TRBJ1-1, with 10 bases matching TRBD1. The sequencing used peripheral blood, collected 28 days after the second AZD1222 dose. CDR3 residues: CASSLVTGGVGEAFF. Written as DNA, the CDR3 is TGTGCCAGCAGCTTAGTGACAGGGGGCGTCGGAGAAGCTTTCTTT.